This T cell receptor beta chain was observed in a study of blood T cell repertoires in COVID-19. Germline V gene sequence: CDR1 MDHEN, CDR2 SYDVKM. J lost 8 bases, V lost 5 bases, and 11 bases had no gene match. The CDR3 has 16 amino acids. In the original workflow: By means of reference gene primer amplification, nucleated cell counts were estimated. This table comes from immunoSEQ multiplex PCR, and its TCRdb copy is limited to in-frame clones, with some not included. The V and J calls and clone size are taken from that table; D and trimming were inferred from the DNA. The data contain fewer than 600,000 clones, nearly 90% of them singletons. Seattle cases were enrolled at active infection and followed longitudinally.

Material for sequencing was peripheral blood. This chain joins TRBV28 and TRBJ2-1; 11 nucleotides line up with TRBD2. This TCR was recovered from a man between 18 and 29 years old with COVID-19, enrolled during active disease. CDR3 nucleotide sequence: TGTGCCAGCAGTCCTCGACTAGCGGGATTCGGGTATGAGCAGTTCTTC. This translates into CASSPRLAGFGYEQFF.